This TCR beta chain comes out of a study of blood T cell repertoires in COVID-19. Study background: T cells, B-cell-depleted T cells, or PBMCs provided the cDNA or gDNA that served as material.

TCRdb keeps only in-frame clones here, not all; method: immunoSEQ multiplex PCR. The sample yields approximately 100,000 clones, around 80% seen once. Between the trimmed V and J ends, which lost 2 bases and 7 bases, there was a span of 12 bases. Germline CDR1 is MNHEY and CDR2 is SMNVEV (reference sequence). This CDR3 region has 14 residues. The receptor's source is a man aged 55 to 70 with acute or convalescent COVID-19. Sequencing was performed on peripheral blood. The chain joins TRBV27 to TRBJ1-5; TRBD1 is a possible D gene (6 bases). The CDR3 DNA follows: TGTGCCAGCAGTTTAGTACAGGGAGGGCAGCCCCAGCATTTT. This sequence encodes CASSLVQGGQPQHF.